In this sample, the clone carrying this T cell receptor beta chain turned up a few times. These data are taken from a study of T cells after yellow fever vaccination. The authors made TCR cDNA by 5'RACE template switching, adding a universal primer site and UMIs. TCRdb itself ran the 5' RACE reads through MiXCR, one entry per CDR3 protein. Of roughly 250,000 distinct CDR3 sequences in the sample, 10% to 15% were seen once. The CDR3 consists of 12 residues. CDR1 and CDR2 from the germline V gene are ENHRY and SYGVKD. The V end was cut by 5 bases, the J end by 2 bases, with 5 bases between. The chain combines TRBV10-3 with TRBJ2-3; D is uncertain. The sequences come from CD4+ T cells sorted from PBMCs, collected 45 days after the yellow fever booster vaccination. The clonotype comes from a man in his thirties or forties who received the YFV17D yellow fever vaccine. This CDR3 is CAISRNTDTQYF. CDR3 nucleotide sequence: TGTGCCATCAGTCGAAACACAGATACGCAGTATTTT.